This T cell receptor (beta chain) was obtained from a study of molecular identifiers for immune sequencing clone quantification. Turning to the study itself: Replicate experiments divided RNA from approximately 22,000 or 94,000 naive CD8 cells into five parts and sequenced four.

Germline-derived CDR1 and CDR2 are LGHNA and YNFKEQ. The CDR3 consists of 15 residues. About this clonotype itself: Its antigen is as yet unknown. An end of the junction differs from the germline gene, which may be a read error.

Study conclusions and caveats: For effector cells, clones above 20 RNA copies held over 98% of molecules; for naive cells, under 1%.

TCRdb analysed the PCR reads with MiXCR anew, one entry per CDR3 protein. The table has approximately 590,000 distinct CDR3 sequences, 25% seen once. This sequence joins TRBV4-2 and TRBJ1-2; D gene unclear. Sequenced: naive CD8+ T cells from blood, with Jurkat cell RNA spiked in. Subset in this sample: FACS-sorted CD8+CD4-CCR7+CD45RA+ naive T cells. The TCR comes from a human donor in good health. Some libraries in this study had Jurkat cell RNA spiked in. The DNA for the CDR3 is TGTGCCAGCAGCCAAGATGCACCTACGAGCCTTGGCCACACCTTC. Protein product: CASSQDAPTSLGHTF.